This is a list of T cell receptor beta chains from one sample in a study of early T cells in non-severe SARS-CoV-2 infection. TCRdb called the 5' RACE reads again in MiXCR, with one record for every CDR3 protein. In the table there are fewer than 55,000 distinct CDR3 sequences, 9% to 9.5% of which are singletons. Material for sequencing was whole blood. All receptors derive from an adult who was a healthcare worker with PCR-confirmed SARS-CoV-2 infection or an uninfected control (not recorded which). The CDR3 runs from the conserved cysteine through the conserved F or W. Each record gives: clone size, CDR3 length, D gene, J gene, V gene, CDR3 DNA, CDR3 protein. D genes are given only for firm matches. Where a row states a size, it is once, few, many or the class of an expanded clone; other rows omit it.

clone_size: many; cdr3_length: 15; d_call: TRBD1; j_call: TRBJ1-6; v_call: TRBV28; cdr3_nt: TGTGCCAGCAGACTACCACAGGGGGCCAATTCACCCCTCCACTTT; cdr3_aa: CASRLPQGANSPLHF
clone_size: many; cdr3_length: 13; d_call: NA; j_call: TRBJ1-5; v_call: TRBV24-1; cdr3_nt: TGTGCCACCAGTGTTGACCGCAATCAGCCCCAGCATTTT; cdr3_aa: CATSVDRNQPQHF
clone_size: NA; cdr3_length: 14; d_call: TRBD1; j_call: TRBJ1-1; v_call: TRBV5-1; cdr3_nt: TGCGCCAGCAGCTCGACAGGGAGGTACACTGAAGCTTTCTTT; cdr3_aa: CASSSTGRYTEAFF
clone_size: NA; cdr3_length: 12; d_call: NA; j_call: TRBJ2-7; v_call: TRBV29-1; cdr3_nt: TGCAGCGTCGGCGAAGAGGGCCGTCGGAAGTACTTC; cdr3_aa: CSVGEEGRRKYF
clone_size: NA; cdr3_length: 15; d_call: NA; j_call: TRBJ2-4; v_call: TRBV25-1; cdr3_nt: TGTGCCATCACGGAGCTTTTGGGGGAAGAAAACATTCAGTACTTC; cdr3_aa: CAITELLGEENIQYF
clone_size: many; cdr3_length: 14; d_call: NA; j_call: TRBJ2-2; v_call: TRBV10-1; cdr3_nt: TGCGCCAGCAGGAGTAGCGGAGACACCGGGGAGCTGTTTTTT; cdr3_aa: CASRSSGDTGELFF
clone_size: many; cdr3_length: 14; d_call: NA; j_call: TRBJ2-2; v_call: TRBV7-2; cdr3_nt: TGTGCCAGCAGCTTAGGTCCTAGCACCGGGGAGCTGTTTTTT; cdr3_aa: CASSLGPSTGELFF
clone_size: few; cdr3_length: 15; d_call: NA; j_call: TRBJ2-3; v_call: TRBV30; cdr3_nt: TGTGCCTGGAGTGTGTTGGGGGCGCGGGGAGATACGCAGTATTTT; cdr3_aa: CAWSVLGARGDTQYF
clone_size: few; cdr3_length: 14; d_call: NA; j_call: TRBJ2-6; v_call: TRBV20-1; cdr3_nt: TGCAGTGCTAGTGAGGAAGCTGGGGCCAACGTCCTGACTTTC; cdr3_aa: CSASEEAGANVLTF
clone_size: few; cdr3_length: 15; d_call: TRBD1; j_call: TRBJ1-5; v_call: TRBV6-1; cdr3_nt: TGTGCCAGCAGTGAACTTGGACAGGGCATCGTGCCCCAGCATTTT; cdr3_aa: CASSELGQGIVPQHF
clone_size: NA; cdr3_length: 15; d_call: TRBD2; j_call: TRBJ2-1; v_call: TRBV11-2; cdr3_nt: TGTGCCAGCAGCCCATCTAGCGGGGGATACAATGAGCAGTTCTTC; cdr3_aa: CASSPSSGGYNEQFF
clone_size: many; cdr3_length: 13; d_call: NA; j_call: TRBJ1-2; v_call: TRBV30; cdr3_nt: TGTGCCTGGAGTGCCCCCTGGGGACGCGGCTACACCTTC; cdr3_aa: CAWSAPWGRGYTF
clone_size: few; cdr3_length: 13; d_call: NA; j_call: TRBJ1-5; v_call: TRBV3-1; cdr3_nt: TGTGCCAGCAGCCAAGATCGGCGGCAGCCCCAGCATTTT; cdr3_aa: CASSQDRRQPQHF
clone_size: many; cdr3_length: 13; d_call: TRBD2; j_call: TRBJ2-7; v_call: TRBV13; cdr3_nt: TGTGCCAGCGGGATACTAGCGGTCTACGAGCAGTACTTC; cdr3_aa: CASGILAVYEQYF
clone_size: few; cdr3_length: 15; d_call: NA; j_call: TRBJ2-7; v_call: TRBV4-3; cdr3_nt: TGCGCCAGCAGCCAAGATATCTCAGTTTCCTACGAGCAGTACTTC; cdr3_aa: CASSQDISVSYEQYF
clone_size: few; cdr3_length: 15; d_call: NA; j_call: TRBJ2-1; v_call: TRBV7-2; cdr3_nt: TGTGCCAGCAGAACCACCCCGGGACACTACAATGAGCAGTTCTTC; cdr3_aa: CASRTTPGHYNEQFF
clone_size: many; cdr3_length: 12; d_call: NA; j_call: TRBJ2-1; v_call: TRBV25-1; cdr3_nt: TGTGCCAGCAGTGAAACCTACAATGAGCAGTTCTTC; cdr3_aa: CASSETYNEQFF
clone_size: many; cdr3_length: 16; d_call: TRBD1; j_call: TRBJ2-7; v_call: TRBV7-9; cdr3_nt: TGTGCCAGCAGCTTTCAACAGGGGGGTCTATCCTACGAGCAGTACTTC; cdr3_aa: CASSFQQGGLSYEQYF
clone_size: many; cdr3_length: 14; d_call: NA; j_call: TRBJ2-2; v_call: TRBV29-1; cdr3_nt: TGCAGCGTTGGTAACGGGGAGAACACCGGGGAGCTGTTTTTT; cdr3_aa: CSVGNGENTGELFF
clone_size: NA; cdr3_length: 13; d_call: NA; j_call: TRBJ2-7; v_call: TRBV2; cdr3_nt: TGTGCCAGCAGTGAAATTTCTCGCTACGAGCAGTACTTC; cdr3_aa: CASSEISRYEQYF
clone_size: many; cdr3_length: 12; d_call: NA; j_call: TRBJ2-2; v_call: TRBV27; cdr3_nt: TGTGCCAGCAGTCCTAACCCCGGGGAGCTGTTTTTT; cdr3_aa: CASSPNPGELFF
clone_size: many; cdr3_length: 13; d_call: NA; j_call: TRBJ1-1; v_call: TRBV6-6; cdr3_nt: TGTGCCAGCAGTTACGACCGACAGGCTGAAGCTTTCTTT; cdr3_aa: CASSYDRQAEAFF
clone_size: medium-sized; cdr3_length: 13; d_call: NA; j_call: TRBJ1-2; v_call: TRBV3-1; cdr3_nt: TGTGCCAGCAGCCAAGCTTTCTTCTATGGCTACACCTTC; cdr3_aa: CASSQAFFYGYTF
clone_size: many; cdr3_length: 13; d_call: NA; j_call: TRBJ2-1; v_call: TRBV18; cdr3_nt: TGTGCCAGCTCTCAAGGCGCGGAATATGAGCAGTTCTTC; cdr3_aa: CASSQGAEYEQFF
clone_size: many; cdr3_length: 12; d_call: NA; j_call: TRBJ2-7; v_call: TRBV11-2; cdr3_nt: TGTGCCAGCAGCTTAGCGCATTTGGAGCAGTACTTC; cdr3_aa: CASSLAHLEQYF
clone_size: many; cdr3_length: 15; d_call: NA; j_call: TRBJ1-1; v_call: TRBV13; cdr3_nt: TGTGCCAGCAGCTCACCCCTCTCCGGGGACACTGAAGCTTTCTTT; cdr3_aa: CASSSPLSGDTEAFF
clone_size: many; cdr3_length: 15; d_call: NA; j_call: TRBJ2-3; v_call: TRBV5-6; cdr3_nt: TGTGCCAGCAGCTTGGGGTATCTCTCTGGGGATACGCAGTATTTT; cdr3_aa: CASSLGYLSGDTQYF
clone_size: NA; cdr3_length: 13; d_call: NA; j_call: TRBJ1-2; v_call: TRBV29-1; cdr3_nt: TGCAGGAGAGGGCCGGCAATCCGCCATGGCTACACCTTC; cdr3_aa: CRRGPAIRHGYTF
clone_size: many; cdr3_length: 14; d_call: NA; j_call: TRBJ2-1; v_call: TRBV11-2; cdr3_nt: TGTGCCAGCAGCTTGACCGCAGGGGACAATGAGCAGTTCTTC; cdr3_aa: CASSLTAGDNEQFF
clone_size: few; cdr3_length: 15; d_call: NA; j_call: TRBJ2-7; v_call: TRBV7-2; cdr3_nt: TGTGCCAGCAGCTTCTCCGGGATGAGCTCCTACGAGCAGTACTTC; cdr3_aa: CASSFSGMSSYEQYF
clone_size: many; cdr3_length: 14; d_call: TRBD1; j_call: TRBJ2-2; v_call: TRBV20-1; cdr3_nt: TGCAGTGCTAGCTCAGGGGGTGACACCGGGGAGCTGTTTTTT; cdr3_aa: CSASSGGDTGELFF
clone_size: many; cdr3_length: 15; d_call: NA; j_call: TRBJ1-5; v_call: TRBV6-6; cdr3_nt: TGTGCCAGCAGCCTAGGACAGTACAGCAATCAGCCCCAGCATTTT; cdr3_aa: CASSLGQYSNQPQHF
clone_size: few; cdr3_length: 14; d_call: NA; j_call: TRBJ1-1; v_call: TRBV6-2/TRBV6-3; cdr3_nt: TGTGCCAGCAGGCGACCGGGACAGAACACTGAAGCTTTCTTT; cdr3_aa: CASRRPGQNTEAFF
clone_size: many; cdr3_length: 11; d_call: NA; j_call: TRBJ1-2; v_call: TRBV7-9; cdr3_nt: TGTGCCTTACAGACACTCTATGGCTACACCTTC; cdr3_aa: CALQTLYGYTF
clone_size: many; cdr3_length: 14; d_call: TRBD1; j_call: TRBJ2-5; v_call: TRBV19; cdr3_nt: TGTGCCAGTAGTATCGCGGGACAGGTGGAGACCCAGTACTTC; cdr3_aa: CASSIAGQVETQYF
clone_size: many; cdr3_length: 18; d_call: NA; j_call: TRBJ2-6; v_call: TRBV7-3; cdr3_nt: TGTGCCAGCAGCTTAACGCCACAGGCGAGCTCTGGGGCCAACGTCCTGACTTTC; cdr3_aa: CASSLTPQASSGANVLTF
clone_size: many; cdr3_length: 14; d_call: NA; j_call: TRBJ1-5; v_call: TRBV7-3; cdr3_nt: TGTGCCAGCAGCTCCTCGTGGGGCAATCAGCCCCAGCATTTT; cdr3_aa: CASSSSWGNQPQHF
clone_size: many; cdr3_length: 17; d_call: TRBD1; j_call: TRBJ1-1; v_call: TRBV5-5; cdr3_nt: TGTGCCAGCAGCCCCCGGGGACAGGGGGCCCGAAACACTGAAGCTTTCTTT; cdr3_aa: CASSPRGQGARNTEAFF
clone_size: few; cdr3_length: 16; d_call: NA; j_call: TRBJ2-1; v_call: TRBV2; cdr3_nt: TGTGCCAGCACTCGCCTCGGGGGATCCTCGAACAATGAGCAGTTCTTC; cdr3_aa: CASTRLGGSSNNEQFF
clone_size: many; cdr3_length: 13; d_call: NA; j_call: TRBJ1-1; v_call: TRBV12-3/TRBV12-4; cdr3_nt: TGTGCCAGCAGTAACACAGGCTCCCGTGAAGCTTTCTTT; cdr3_aa: CASSNTGSREAFF
clone_size: few; cdr3_length: 15; d_call: TRBD2; j_call: TRBJ2-5; v_call: TRBV11-1; cdr3_nt: TGTGCCAGCAGCTTAGACCCGGGAGGGCCGGAGACCCAGTACTTC; cdr3_aa: CASSLDPGGPETQYF
clone_size: many; cdr3_length: 16; d_call: TRBD2; j_call: TRBJ2-3; v_call: TRBV5-4; cdr3_nt: TGTGCCAGCAGCTTGGAAACTAGCGTGAGCACAGATACGCAGTATTTT; cdr3_aa: CASSLETSVSTDTQYF
clone_size: many; cdr3_length: 17; d_call: NA; j_call: TRBJ1-5; v_call: TRBV11-2; cdr3_nt: TGTGCCAGCAGCGATGGACGATCCGGGGGGCCGGATCAGCCCCAGCATTTT; cdr3_aa: CASSDGRSGGPDQPQHF
clone_size: many; cdr3_length: 16; d_call: TRBD2; j_call: TRBJ2-1; v_call: TRBV4-3; cdr3_nt: TGCGCCAGCAGCCAAGATAGCGGGAGCGCCTACAATGAGCAGTTCTTC; cdr3_aa: CASSQDSGSAYNEQFF
clone_size: many; cdr3_length: 14; d_call: TRBD2; j_call: TRBJ2-7; v_call: TRBV20-1; cdr3_nt: TGCAGTGCCAAGACGGCTAGCGGGAATGAGGAGCAGTACTTC; cdr3_aa: CSAKTASGNEEQYF
clone_size: NA; cdr3_length: 14; d_call: NA; j_call: TRBJ2-1; v_call: TRBV5-4; cdr3_nt: TGTGCCAGCAGCTTGGTGGCTAGCAGGGATGAGCAGTTCTTC; cdr3_aa: CASSLVASRDEQFF
clone_size: many; cdr3_length: 16; d_call: TRBD1; j_call: TRBJ1-1; v_call: TRBV6-5; cdr3_nt: TGTGCCAGCAGTTACTCTCCCCAGGGGGTATTGGCTGAAGCTTTCTTT; cdr3_aa: CASSYSPQGVLAEAFF
clone_size: many; cdr3_length: 15; d_call: NA; j_call: TRBJ1-1; v_call: TRBV7-9; cdr3_nt: TGTGCCAGCAGCTCCTCGGCAGGTACGGGAACTGAAGCTTTCTTT; cdr3_aa: CASSSSAGTGTEAFF
clone_size: few; cdr3_length: 15; d_call: NA; j_call: TRBJ2-1; v_call: TRBV20-1; cdr3_nt: TGCAGTGCTAGTGTAAGAAACTCTGGCTACAATGAGCAGTTCTTC; cdr3_aa: CSASVRNSGYNEQFF
clone_size: few; cdr3_length: 13; d_call: NA; j_call: TRBJ1-2; v_call: TRBV7-2; cdr3_nt: TGTGCCAGCAGTTCCTTGGATAACTATGGCTACACCTTC; cdr3_aa: CASSSLDNYGYTF
clone_size: many; cdr3_length: 14; d_call: TRBD2; j_call: TRBJ2-7; v_call: TRBV10-3; cdr3_nt: TGTGCCATCAGTGGTCTAGCGGGAGCAGTAGAGCAGTACTTC; cdr3_aa: CAISGLAGAVEQYF